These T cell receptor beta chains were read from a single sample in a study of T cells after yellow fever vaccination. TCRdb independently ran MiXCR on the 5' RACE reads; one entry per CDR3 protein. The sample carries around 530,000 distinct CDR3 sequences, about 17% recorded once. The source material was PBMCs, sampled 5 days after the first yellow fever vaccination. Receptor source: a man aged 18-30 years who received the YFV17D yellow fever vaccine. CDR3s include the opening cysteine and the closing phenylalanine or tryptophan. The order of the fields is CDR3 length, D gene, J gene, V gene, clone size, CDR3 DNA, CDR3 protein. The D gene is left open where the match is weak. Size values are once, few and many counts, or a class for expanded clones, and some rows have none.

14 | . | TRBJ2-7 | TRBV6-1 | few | TGTGCCAGCAGTGCCGGTCCGGGAAGGTACGAGCAGTACTTC | CASSAGPGRYEQYF
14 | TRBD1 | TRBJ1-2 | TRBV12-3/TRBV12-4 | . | TGTGCCAGCAGCCCTCAGGAGGGGGCTATTGGCTACACCTTC | CASSPQEGAIGYTF
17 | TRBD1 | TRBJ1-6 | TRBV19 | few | TGTGCCAGTAGTGCCCGGGACAGGGGGCGCGTTAATTCACCCCTCCACTTT | CASSARDRGRVNSPLHF
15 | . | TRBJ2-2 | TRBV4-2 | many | TGTGCCAGCAGCCGCCCCCTAGGGACGGCCGGGGAGCTGTTTTTT | CASSRPLGTAGELFF
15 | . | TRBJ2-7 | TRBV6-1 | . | TGTGCCAGCAGAGAGGGAGACAGTCGTTACTACGAGCAGTACTTC | CASREGDSRYYEQYF
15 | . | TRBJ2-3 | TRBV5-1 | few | TGCGCCAGCAGCTTGTCAGGGGTGGGAGCAGATACGCAGTATTTT | CASSLSGVGADTQYF
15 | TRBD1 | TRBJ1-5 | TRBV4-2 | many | TGTGCCAGCAGCCAGAACGGACAGGTCCATCAGCCCCAGCATTTT | CASSQNGQVHQPQHF
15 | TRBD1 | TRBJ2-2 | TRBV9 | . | TGTGCCAGCAGCGCAAGGGACAGCCCGGCCGGGGAGCTGTTTTTT | CASSARDSPAGELFF
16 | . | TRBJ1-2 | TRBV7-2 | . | TGTGCCAGCAGCTTAGATATCTGGAACTCGGGCTATGGCTACACCTTC | CASSLDIWNSGYGYTF
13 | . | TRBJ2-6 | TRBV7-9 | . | TGTGCCAGCAGCCGTTTTGGGGCCAACGTCCTGACTTTC | CASSRFGANVLTF
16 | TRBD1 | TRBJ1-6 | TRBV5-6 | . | TGTGCCAGCACCCAACGGACAGGGGCGATGCATTCACCCCTCCACTTT | CASTQRTGAMHSPLHF
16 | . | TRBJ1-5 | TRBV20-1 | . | TGCAGTGCTGAGCTGAGGGACACCACTGGGGATCAGCCCCAGCATTTT | CSAELRDTTGDQPQHF
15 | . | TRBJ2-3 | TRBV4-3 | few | TGCGCCAGCAGCCAAGGAACGGCTACCACAGATACGCAGTATTTT | CASSQGTATTDTQYF
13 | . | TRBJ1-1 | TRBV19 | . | TGTGCCAGTACCTTCCCAGGGAACACTGAAGCTTTCTTT | CASTFPGNTEAFF
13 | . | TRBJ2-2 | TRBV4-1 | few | TGCGCCAGCAGCCGAGGCAGCACCGGGGAGCTGTTTTTT | CASSRGSTGELFF
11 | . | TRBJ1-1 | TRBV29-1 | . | TGCAGCGTTGAAGACAGGGTTTTGGGTTTCTTT | CSVEDRVLGFF
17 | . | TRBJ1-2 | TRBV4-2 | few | TGTGCCAGCAGCCAAGATATCGGGGCGGGGACTGGGTATGGCTACACCTTC | CASSQDIGAGTGYGYTF
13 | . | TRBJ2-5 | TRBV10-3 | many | TGTGCCATCAGTGAGTCGAACCAAGAGACCCAGTACTTC | CAISESNQETQYF
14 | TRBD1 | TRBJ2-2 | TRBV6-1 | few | TGTGCCAGCAGACGACAGGGGAACACCGGGGAGCTGTTTTTT | CASRRQGNTGELFF
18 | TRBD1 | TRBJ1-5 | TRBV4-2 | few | TGTGCCAGCAGCCCTACCGACAGGGTCTTCTATAGCAATCAGCCCCAGCATTTT | CASSPTDRVFYSNQPQHF
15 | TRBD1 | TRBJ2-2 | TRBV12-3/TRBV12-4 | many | TGTGCCAGCAGCCCTCGGGACAGAGGAACCGGGGAGCTGTTTTTT | CASSPRDRGTGELFF
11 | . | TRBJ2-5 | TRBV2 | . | TGTGCCAGCATCTTCGTGGAGACCCAGTACTTC | CASIFVETQYF
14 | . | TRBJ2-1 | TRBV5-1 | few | TGCGCCAGCAGCTTTCAGGAGGGCTACAATGAGCAGTTCTTC | CASSFQEGYNEQFF
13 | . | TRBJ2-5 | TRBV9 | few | TGTGCCAGCAGCGTATCCGGTCTGGAGACCCAGTACTTC | CASSVSGLETQYF
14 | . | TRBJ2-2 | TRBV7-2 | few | TGTGCCAGCGTCCTCCTAGCGAACACCGGGGAGCTGTTTTTT | CASVLLANTGELFF
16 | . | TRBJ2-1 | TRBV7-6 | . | TGTGCCAGCAGCTTATTAGGTTTAACGGGGTATAATGAGCAGTTCTTC | CASSLLGLTGYNEQFF
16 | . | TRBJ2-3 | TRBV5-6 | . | TGTGCCAGCAGCTCCTATCTCGGTTATAGCACAGATACGCAGTATTTT | CASSSYLGYSTDTQYF
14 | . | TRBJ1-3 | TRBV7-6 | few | TGTGCCAGCAGCTTACGGGTGACTGGAAACACCATATATTTT | CASSLRVTGNTIYF
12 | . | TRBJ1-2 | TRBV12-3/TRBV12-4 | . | TGTGCCAGCAGTTTAGCCCCAGGGTCTTTCTCCTTC | CASSLAPGSFSF